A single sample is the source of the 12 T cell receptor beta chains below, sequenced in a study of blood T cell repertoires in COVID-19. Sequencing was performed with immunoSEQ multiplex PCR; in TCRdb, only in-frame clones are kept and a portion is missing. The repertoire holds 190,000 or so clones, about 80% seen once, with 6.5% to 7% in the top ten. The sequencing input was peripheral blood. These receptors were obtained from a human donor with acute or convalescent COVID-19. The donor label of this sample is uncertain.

CDR3 nucleotides: TGTGCCAGCAGAGCCGGGCAGGGCACTAAATACGAGCAGTACTTC. As protein: CASRAGQGTKYEQYF. The V and J genes are TRBV5-4 and TRBJ2-7; tentative D call: TRBD1 (5 bases). The V end was cut by 5 bases, the J end by 4 bases, with 19 bases between. CDR1 is SGHNT, CDR2 YYREEE, per germline (reference sequence). The CDR3 runs 15 residues.

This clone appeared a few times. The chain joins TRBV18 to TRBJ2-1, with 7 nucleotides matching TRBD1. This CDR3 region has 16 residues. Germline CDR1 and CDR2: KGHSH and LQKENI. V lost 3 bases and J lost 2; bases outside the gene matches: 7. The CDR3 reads CASSPLSQGPYNEQFF. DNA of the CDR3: TGTGCCAGCTCACCCCTCTCACAGGGGCCCTACAATGAGCAGTTCTTC.

The CDR3 DNA is TGTGCCAGCAGCTCCGGGACAGGGGGCAATCAGCCCCAGCATTTT. Its translation is CASSSGTGGNQPQHF. V and J are TRBV7-2 and TRBJ1-5; 10 positions agree with TRBD1. V was clipped by 4 bases and J by 2 bases; unmatched bases: 2. This CDR3 has 15 amino acids. Germline V gene sequence: CDR1 SGHTA, CDR2 FQGNSA. The whole variable domain, remainder taken from reference TRBV7-2 and TRBJ1-5, is GAGVSQSPSNKVTEKGKDVELRCDPISGHTALYWYRQSLGQGLEFLIYFQGNSAPDKSGLPSDRFSAERTGGSVSTLTIQRTQQEDSAVYLCASSSGTGGNQPQHFGDGTRLSIL.

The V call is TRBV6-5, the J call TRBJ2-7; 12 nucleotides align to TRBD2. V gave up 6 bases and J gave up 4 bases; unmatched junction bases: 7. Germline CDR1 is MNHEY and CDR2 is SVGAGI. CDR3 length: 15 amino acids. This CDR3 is CASSRTSGDLYEQYF. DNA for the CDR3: TGTGCCAGCAGCCGGACTAGCGGGGACTTATACGAGCAGTACTTC.

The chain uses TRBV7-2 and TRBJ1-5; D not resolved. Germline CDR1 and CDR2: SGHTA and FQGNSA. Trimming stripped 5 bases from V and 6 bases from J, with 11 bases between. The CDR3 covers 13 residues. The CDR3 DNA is TGTGCCAGCAGCCGTGAGGGAGGTCAGCCCCAGCATTTT. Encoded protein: CASSREGGQPQHF.

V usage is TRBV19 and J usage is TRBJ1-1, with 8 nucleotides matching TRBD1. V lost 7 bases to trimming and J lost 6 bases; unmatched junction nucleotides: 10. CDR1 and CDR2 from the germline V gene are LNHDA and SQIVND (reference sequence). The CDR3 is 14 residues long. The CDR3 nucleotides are TGTGCCAGTATGGGACAGGCCCTGGGTGCTGAAGCTTTCTTT. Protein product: CASMGQALGAEAFF.

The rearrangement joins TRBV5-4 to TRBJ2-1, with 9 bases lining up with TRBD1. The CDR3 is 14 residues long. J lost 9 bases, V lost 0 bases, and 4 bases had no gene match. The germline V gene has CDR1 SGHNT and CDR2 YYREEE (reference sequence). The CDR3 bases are TGTGCCAGCAGCTTGGGGACAGGGGCGGGTGAGCAGTTCTTC. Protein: CASSLGTGAGEQFF.

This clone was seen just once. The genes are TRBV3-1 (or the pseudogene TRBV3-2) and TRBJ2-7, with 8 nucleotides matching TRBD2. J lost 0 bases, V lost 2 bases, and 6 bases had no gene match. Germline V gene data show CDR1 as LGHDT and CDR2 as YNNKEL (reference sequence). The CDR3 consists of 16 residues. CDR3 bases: TGTGCCAGCAGCCAATCGCGGACTAGCTTCTCCTACGAGCAGTACTTC. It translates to CASSQSRTSFSYEQYF.

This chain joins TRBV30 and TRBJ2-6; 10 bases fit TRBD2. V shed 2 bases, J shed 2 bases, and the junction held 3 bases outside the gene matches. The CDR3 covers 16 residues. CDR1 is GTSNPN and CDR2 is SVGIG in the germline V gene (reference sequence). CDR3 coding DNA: TGTGCCTGGAGTAGCGGGAGGGCCCCTGGGGCCAACGTCCTGACTTTC. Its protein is CAWSSGRAPGANVLTF.

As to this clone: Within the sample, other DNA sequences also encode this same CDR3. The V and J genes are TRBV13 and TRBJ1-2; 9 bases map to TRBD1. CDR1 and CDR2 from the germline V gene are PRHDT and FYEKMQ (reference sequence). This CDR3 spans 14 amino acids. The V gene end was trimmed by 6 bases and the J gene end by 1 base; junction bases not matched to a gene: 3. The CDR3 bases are TGTGCCAGCAGACCGGGACAGGGTAACTATGGCTACACCTTC. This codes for CASRPGQGNYGYTF.

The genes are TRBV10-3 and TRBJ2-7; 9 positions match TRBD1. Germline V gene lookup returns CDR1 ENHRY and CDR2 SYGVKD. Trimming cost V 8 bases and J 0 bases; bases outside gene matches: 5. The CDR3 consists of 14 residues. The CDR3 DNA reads TGTGCCATCGGACAGGGGCGAAACTCCTACGAGCAGTACTTC. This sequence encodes CAIGQGRNSYEQYF.

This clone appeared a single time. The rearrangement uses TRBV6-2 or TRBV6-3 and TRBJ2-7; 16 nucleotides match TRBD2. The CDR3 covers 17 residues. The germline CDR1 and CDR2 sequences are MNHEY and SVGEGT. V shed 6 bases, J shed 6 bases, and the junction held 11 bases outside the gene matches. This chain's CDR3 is CASSGTSGRARRGEQYF. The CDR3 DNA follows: TGTGCCAGCAGCGGGACTAGCGGGAGGGCCCGACGCGGCGAGCAGTACTTC.